Presented here are 3 T cell receptor beta chains from one specimen sequenced in a study of blood T cell repertoires in COVID-19. Sequenced by immunoSEQ multiplex PCR; TCRdb stores in-frame clones only, minus some. This repertoire shows some 75,000 clones, around nine tenths found once; its top ten account for less than 3%. Sequencing was done on a sample of peripheral blood. The source is an older man with active or convalescent COVID-19.

This clone showed up just once. The chain uses TRBV5-1 and TRBJ2-5; 7 nucleotides match TRBD1. This CDR3 is 13 amino acids long. Germline values: CDR1 SGHRS, CDR2 YFSETQ. V lost 5 bases to trimming and J lost 5 bases; unmatched junction nucleotides: 6. The CDR3 here is CASSPTGVETQYF. The DNA of the CDR3 is TGCGCCAGCAGTCCCACAGGGGTGGAGACCCAGTACTTC.

The chain recombines TRBV28 with TRBJ1-3; 7 bases agree with TRBD1. CDR1 and CDR2 from the germline V gene are MDHEN and SYDVKM. The CDR3 runs 15 residues. J gave up 4 bases and V 1 base, and 4 bases lay outside the gene matches. The CDR3 nucleotides read TGTGCCAGCAGTTTATCGAGGGGGCGAGGAAACACCATATATTTT. This codes for CASSLSRGRGNTIYF.

This clone was detected once. The V gene is TRBV7-9, the J gene TRBJ1-2, with D unresolved. The CDR3 covers 14 residues. The germline V gene has CDR1 SEHNR and CDR2 FQNEAQ (reference sequence). Trimming left V 0 bases short and J 7 bases short, with 12 bases between. The CDR3 nucleotides are TGTGCCAGCAGCTTAGCGCAGGCGGGCTTTGGCTACACCTTC. This encodes CASSLAQAGFGYTF.